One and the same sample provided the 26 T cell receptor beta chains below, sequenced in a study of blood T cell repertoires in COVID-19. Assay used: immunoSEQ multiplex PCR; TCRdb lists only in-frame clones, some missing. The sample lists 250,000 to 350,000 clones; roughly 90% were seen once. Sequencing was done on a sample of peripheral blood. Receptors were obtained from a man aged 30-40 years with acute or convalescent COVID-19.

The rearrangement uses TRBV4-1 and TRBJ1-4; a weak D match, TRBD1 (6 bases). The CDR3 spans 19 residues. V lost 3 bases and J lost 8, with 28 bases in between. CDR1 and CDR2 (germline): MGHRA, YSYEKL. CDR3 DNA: TGCGCCAGCAGCCAGCTCCTAACAGGGATTCCAAAGGGGGGGGAAAAACTGTTTTTT. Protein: CASSQLLTGIPKGGEKLFF.

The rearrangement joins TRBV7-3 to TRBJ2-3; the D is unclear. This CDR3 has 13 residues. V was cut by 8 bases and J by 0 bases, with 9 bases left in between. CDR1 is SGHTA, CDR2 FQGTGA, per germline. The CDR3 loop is CASRASSTDTQYF. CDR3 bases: TGTGCCAGCCGAGCTTCTAGCACAGATACGCAGTATTTT.

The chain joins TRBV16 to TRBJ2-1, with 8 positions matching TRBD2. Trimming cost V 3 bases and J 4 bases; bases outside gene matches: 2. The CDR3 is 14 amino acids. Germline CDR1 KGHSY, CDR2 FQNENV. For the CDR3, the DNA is TGTGCCAGCAGCCACACTAGCGGATACAATGAGCAGTTCTTC. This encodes CASSHTSGYNEQFF.

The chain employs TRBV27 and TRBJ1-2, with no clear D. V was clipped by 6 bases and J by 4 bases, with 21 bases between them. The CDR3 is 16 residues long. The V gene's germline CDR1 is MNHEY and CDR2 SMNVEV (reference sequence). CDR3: CASRLAGSNIAYGYTF. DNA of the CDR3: TGTGCCAGCAGGTTAGCCGGATCAAATATAGCCTATGGCTACACCTTC.

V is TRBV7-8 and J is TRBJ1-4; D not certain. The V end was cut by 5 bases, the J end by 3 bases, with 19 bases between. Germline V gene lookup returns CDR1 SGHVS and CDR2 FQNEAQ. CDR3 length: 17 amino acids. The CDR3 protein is CASSLRATQRPNEKLFF. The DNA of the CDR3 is TGTGCCAGCAGCCTAAGAGCGACCCAGAGACCTAATGAAAAACTGTTTTTT.

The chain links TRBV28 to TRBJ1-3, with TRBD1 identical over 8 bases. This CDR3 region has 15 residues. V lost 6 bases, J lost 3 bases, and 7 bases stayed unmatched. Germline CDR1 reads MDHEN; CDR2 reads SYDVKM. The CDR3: CASSSQGALGNTIYF. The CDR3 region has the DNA TGTGCCAGCAGCTCGCAGGGGGCTCTTGGAAACACCATATATTTT.

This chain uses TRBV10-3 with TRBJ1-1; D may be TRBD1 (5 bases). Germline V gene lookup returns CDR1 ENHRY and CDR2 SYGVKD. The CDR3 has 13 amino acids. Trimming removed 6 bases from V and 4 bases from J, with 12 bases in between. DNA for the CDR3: TGTGCCATCAGCTCCGACAGACCCACTGAAGCTTTCTTT. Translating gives CAISSDRPTEAFF.

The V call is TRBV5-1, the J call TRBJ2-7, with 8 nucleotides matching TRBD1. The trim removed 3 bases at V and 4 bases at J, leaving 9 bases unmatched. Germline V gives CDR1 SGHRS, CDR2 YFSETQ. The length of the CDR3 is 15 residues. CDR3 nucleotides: TGCGCCAGCAGCTACGAACAGGGGGAGGTTTACGAGCAGTACTTC. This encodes CASSYEQGEVYEQYF.

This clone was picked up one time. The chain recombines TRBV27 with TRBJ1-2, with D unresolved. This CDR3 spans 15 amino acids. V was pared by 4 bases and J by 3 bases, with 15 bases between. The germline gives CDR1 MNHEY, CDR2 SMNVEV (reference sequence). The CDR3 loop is CASSSLGSKDYGYTF. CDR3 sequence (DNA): TGTGCCAGCAGTTCGCTAGGGAGTAAGGACTATGGCTACACCTTC.

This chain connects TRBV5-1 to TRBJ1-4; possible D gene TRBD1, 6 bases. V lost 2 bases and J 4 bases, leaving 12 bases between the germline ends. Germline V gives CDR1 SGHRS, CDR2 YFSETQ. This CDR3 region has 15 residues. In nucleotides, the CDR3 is TGCGCCAGCAGCTTAACAGGGACCATTAATGAAAAACTGTTTTTT. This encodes CASSLTGTINEKLFF.

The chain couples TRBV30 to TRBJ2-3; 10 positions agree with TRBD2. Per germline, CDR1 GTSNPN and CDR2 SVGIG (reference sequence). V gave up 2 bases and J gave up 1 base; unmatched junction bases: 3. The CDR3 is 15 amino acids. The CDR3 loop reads CAWSIGLAGTDTQYF. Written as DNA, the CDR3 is TGTGCCTGGAGTATCGGACTAGCGGGCACAGATACGCAGTATTTT.

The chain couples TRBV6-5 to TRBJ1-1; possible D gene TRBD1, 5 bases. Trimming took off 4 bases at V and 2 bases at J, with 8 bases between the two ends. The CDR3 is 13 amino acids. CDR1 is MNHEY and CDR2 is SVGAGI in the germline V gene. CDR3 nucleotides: TGTGCCAGCAGTTGGGGCCAAAACACTGAAGCTTTCTTT. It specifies CASSWGQNTEAFF.

The DNA for the CDR3 is TGTGCCAGCAGTTCGCTATTATCTGGAAACACCATATATTTT. Its translation is CASSSLLSGNTIYF. J is TRBJ1-3 and V is TRBV11-2; D is undetermined. Germline assignment: CDR1 SGHAT and CDR2 FQNNGV. The CDR3 is 14 residues long. The V and J ends lost 6 bases and 1 base respectively, with 10 bases between them.

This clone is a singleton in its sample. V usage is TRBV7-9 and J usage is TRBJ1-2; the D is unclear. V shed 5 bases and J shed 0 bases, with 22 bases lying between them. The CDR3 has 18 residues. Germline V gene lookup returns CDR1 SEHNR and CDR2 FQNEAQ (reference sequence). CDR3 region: CASSPVRGESFSNYGYTF. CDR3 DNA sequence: TGTGCCAGCAGCCCCGTCCGAGGAGAGTCCTTCTCTAACTATGGCTACACCTTC.

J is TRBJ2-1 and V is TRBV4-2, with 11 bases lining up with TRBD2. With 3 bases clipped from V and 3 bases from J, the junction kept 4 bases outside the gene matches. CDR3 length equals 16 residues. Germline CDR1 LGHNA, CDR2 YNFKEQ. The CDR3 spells CASSQQTSGSYNEQFF. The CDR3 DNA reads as TGTGCCAGCAGCCAGCAAACTAGCGGGAGCTACAATGAGCAGTTCTTC.

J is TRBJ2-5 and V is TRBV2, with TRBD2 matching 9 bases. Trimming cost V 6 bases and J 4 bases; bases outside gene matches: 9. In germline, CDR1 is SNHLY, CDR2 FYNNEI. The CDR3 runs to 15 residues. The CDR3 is CASSASGARGETQYF. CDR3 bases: TGTGCCAGCAGCGCTAGCGGGGCAAGGGGAGAGACCCAGTACTTC. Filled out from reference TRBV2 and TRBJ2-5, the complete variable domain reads EPEVTQTPSHQVTQMGQEVILRCVPISNHLYFYWYRQILGQKVEFLVSFYNNEISEKSEIFDDQFSVERPDGSNFTLKIRSTKLEDSAMYFCASSASGARGETQYFGPGTRLLVL.

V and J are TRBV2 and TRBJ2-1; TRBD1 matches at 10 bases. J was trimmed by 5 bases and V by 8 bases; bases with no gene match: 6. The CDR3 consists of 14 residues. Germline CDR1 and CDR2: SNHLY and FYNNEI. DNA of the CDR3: TGTGCCAGCTCGACAGGACAGGGGGACAATGAGCAGTTCTTC. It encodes CASSTGQGDNEQFF.

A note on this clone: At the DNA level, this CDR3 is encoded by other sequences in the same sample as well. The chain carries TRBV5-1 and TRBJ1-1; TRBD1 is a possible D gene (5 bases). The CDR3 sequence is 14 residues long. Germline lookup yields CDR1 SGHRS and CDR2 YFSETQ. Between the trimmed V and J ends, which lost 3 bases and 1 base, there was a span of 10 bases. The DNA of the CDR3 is TGCGCCAGCAGCTCGGCGGGGGGGAACACTGAAGCTTTCTTT. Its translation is CASSSAGGNTEAFF.

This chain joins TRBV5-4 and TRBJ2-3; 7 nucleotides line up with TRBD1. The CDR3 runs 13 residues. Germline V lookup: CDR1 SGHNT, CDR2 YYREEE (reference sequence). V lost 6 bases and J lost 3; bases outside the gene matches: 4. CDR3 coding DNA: TGTGCCAGCAAGGGACAGAGGACAGATACGCAGTATTTT. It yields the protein CASKGQRTDTQYF.

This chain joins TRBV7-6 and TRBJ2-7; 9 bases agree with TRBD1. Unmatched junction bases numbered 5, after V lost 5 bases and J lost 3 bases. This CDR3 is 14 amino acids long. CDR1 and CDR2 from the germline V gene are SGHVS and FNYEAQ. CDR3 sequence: CASSRGQGDYEQYF. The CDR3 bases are TGTGCCAGCAGCCGGGGACAGGGTGACTACGAGCAGTACTTC.

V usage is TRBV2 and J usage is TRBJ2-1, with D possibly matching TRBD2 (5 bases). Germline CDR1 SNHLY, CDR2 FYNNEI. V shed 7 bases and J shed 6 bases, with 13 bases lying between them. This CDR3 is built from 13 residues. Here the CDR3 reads CASKPTEGNEQFF. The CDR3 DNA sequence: TGTGCCAGCAAACCTACAGAGGGCAATGAGCAGTTCTTC.

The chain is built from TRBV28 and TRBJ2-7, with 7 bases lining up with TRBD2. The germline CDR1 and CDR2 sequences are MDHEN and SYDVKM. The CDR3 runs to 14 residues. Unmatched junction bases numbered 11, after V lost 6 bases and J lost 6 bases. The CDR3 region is CASSVTRGVIEQYF. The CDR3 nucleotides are TGTGCCAGCAGCGTTACCCGGGGGGTCATCGAGCAGTACTTC.

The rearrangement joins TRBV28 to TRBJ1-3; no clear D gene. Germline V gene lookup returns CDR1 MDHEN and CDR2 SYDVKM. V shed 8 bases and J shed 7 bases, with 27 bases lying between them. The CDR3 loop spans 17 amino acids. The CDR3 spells CASQSLATGGRRNTIYF. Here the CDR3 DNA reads TGTGCCAGCCAGTCGTTGGCCACTGGAGGGAGGCGGAACACCATATATTTT. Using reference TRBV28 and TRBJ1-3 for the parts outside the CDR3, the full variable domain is DVKVTQSSRYLVKRTGEKVFLECVQDMDHENMFWYRQDPGLGLRLIYFSYDVKMKEKGDIPEGYSVSREKKERFSLILESASTNQTSMYLCASQSLATGGRRNTIYFGEGSWLTVV.

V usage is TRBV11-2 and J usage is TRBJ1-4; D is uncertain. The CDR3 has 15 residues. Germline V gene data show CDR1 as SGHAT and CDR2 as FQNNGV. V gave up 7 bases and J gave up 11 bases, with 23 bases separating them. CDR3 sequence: CASMENRESYGKLFF. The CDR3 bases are TGTGCCAGCATGGAAAACCGGGAGTCCTATGGGAAACTGTTTTTT.

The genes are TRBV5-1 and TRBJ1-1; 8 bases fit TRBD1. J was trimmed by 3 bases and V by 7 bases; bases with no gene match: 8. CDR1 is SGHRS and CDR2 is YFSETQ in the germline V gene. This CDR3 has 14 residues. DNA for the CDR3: TGCGCCAGCCGCTCTTTGACAGGGGACACTGAAGCTTTCTTT. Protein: CASRSLTGDTEAFF.

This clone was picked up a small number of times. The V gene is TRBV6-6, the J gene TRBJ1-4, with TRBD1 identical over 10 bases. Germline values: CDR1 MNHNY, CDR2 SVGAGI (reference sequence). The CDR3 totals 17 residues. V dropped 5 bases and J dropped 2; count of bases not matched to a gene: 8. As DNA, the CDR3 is TGTGCCAGCAGTCGGTCCCGGGACAGGGGCACTAATGAAAAACTGTTTTTT. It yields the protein CASSRSRDRGTNEKLFF.